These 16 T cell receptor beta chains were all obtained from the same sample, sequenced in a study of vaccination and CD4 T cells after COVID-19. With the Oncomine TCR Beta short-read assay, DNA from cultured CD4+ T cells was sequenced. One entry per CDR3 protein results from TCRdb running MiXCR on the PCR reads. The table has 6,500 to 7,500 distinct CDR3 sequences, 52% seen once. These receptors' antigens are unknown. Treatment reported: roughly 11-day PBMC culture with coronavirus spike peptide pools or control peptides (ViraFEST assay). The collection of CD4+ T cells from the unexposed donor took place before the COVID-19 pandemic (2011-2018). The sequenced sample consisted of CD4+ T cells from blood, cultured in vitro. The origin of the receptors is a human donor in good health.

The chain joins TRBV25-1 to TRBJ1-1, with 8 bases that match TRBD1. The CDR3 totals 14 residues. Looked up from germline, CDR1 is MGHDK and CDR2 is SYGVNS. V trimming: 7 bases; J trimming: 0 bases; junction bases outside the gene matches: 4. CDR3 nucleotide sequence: TGTGCCAGCACAGGACAGGGAATGAACACTGAAGCTTTCTTT. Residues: CASTGQGMNTEAFF.

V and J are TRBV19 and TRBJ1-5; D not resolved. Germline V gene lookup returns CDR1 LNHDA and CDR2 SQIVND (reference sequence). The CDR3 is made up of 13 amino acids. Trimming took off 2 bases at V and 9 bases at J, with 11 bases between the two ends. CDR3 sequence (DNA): TGTGCCAGTAGTATAAAGGCCGGTCGGCCCCAGCATTTT. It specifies CASSIKAGRPQHF.

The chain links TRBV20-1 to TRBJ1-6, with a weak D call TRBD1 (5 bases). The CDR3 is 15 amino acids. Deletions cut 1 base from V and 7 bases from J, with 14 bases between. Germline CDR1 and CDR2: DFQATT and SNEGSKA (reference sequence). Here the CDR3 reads CSARGQGNMNSPLHF. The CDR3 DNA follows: TGCAGTGCTAGAGGGCAGGGTAATATGAATTCACCCCTCCACTTT.

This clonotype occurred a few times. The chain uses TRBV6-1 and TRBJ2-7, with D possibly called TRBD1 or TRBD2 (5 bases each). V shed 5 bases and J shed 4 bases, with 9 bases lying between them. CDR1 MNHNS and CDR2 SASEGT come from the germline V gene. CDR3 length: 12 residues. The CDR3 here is CASSTGTYEQYF. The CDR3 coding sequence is TGTGCCAGCAGTACCGGGACGTACGAGCAGTACTTC.

The CDR3 loop is CSARAPGTEAFF. CDR3 bases: TGCAGTGCTAGAGCCCCAGGCACTGAAGCTTTCTTT. V usage is TRBV20-1 and J usage is TRBJ1-1; D gene unclear. V lost 1 base to trimming and J lost 4 bases, with 7 bases between them. The germline gives CDR1 DFQATT, CDR2 SNEGSKA (reference sequence). This CDR3 comprises 12 residues.

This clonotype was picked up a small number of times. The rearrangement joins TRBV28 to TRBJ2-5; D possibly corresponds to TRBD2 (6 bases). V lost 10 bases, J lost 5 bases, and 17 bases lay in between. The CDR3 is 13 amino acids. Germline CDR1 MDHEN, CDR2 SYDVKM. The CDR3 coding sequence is TGTGCCACCAAGCCCCCGGGGAGGGAGACCCAGTACTTC. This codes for CATKPPGRETQYF.

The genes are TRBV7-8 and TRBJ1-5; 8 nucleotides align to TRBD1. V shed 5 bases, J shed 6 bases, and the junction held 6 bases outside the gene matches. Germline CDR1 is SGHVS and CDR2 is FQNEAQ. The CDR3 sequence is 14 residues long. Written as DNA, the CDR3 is TGTGCCAGCAGCGGAGACAGGGGCGGTCAGCCCCAGCATTTT. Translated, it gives CASSGDRGGQPQHF.

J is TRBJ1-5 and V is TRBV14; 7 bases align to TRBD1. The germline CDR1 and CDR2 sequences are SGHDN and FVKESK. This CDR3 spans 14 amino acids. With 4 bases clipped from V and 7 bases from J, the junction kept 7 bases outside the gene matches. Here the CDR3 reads CASSPAGGRQPQHF. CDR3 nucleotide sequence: TGTGCCAGCAGCCCCGCAGGGGGAAGGCAGCCCCAGCATTTT.

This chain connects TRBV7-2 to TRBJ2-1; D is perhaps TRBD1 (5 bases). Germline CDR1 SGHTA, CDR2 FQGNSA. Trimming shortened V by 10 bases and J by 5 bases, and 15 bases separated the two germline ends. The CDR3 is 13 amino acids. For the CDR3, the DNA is TGTGCCAACCTACGTGGGGCCGACAATGAGCAGTTCTTC. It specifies CANLRGADNEQFF.

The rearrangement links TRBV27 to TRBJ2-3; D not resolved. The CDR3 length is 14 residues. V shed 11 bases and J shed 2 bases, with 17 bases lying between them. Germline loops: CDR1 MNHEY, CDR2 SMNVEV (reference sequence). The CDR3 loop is CAGLKGSSTDTQYF. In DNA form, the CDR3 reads TGTGCCGGGTTAAAGGGCAGCTCCACAGATACGCAGTATTTT.

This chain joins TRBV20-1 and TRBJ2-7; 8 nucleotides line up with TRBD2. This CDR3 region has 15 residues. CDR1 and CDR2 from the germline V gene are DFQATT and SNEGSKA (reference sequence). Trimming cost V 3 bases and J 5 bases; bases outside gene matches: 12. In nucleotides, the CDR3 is TGCAGTGCTAGGGTACCGGGCGGGGGGCCCCACGAGCAGTACTTC. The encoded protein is CSARVPGGGPHEQYF.

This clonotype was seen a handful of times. The CDR3 coding sequence is TGCAGTGCCATACCGGGCCGGAGCGGTGAGACCCAGTACTTC. Encoded protein: CSAIPGRSGETQYF. The chain links TRBV20-1 to TRBJ2-5; tentative D call: TRBD2 (5 bases). The CDR3 has 14 residues. Trimming cost V 6 bases and J 5 bases, with 19 bases left between them. Germline lookup yields CDR1 DFQATT and CDR2 SNEGSKA (reference sequence).

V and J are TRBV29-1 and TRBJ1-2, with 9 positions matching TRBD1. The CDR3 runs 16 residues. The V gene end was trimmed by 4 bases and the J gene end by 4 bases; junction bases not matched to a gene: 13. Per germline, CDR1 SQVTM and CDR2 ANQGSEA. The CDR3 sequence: CSVVGGQGDFGYGYTF. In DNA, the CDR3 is TGCAGCGTTGTGGGGGGACAGGGAGATTTTGGCTATGGCTACACCTTC. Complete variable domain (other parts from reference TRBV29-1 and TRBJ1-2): SAVISQKPSRDICQRGTSLTIQCQVDSQVTMMFWYRQQPGQSLTLIATANQGSEATYESGFVIDKFPISRPNLTFSTLTVSNMSPEDSSIYLCSVVGGQGDFGYGYTFGSGTRLTVV.

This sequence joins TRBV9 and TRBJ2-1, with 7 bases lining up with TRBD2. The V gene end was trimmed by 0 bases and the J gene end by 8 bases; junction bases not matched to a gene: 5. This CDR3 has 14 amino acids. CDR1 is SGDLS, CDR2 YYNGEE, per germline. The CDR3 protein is CASSVDGTTDEQFF. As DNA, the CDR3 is TGTGCCAGCAGCGTAGATGGGACTACGGATGAGCAGTTCTTC.

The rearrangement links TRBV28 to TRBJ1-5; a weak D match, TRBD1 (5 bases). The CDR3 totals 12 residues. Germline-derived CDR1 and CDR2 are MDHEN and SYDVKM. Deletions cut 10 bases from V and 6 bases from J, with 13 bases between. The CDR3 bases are TGTGCCACCCGGGGGGGTGGTCAGCCCCAGCATTTT. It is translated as CATRGGGQPQHF.

CDR3 sequence: CSARDLDQNHGYTF. CDR3 DNA sequence: TGCAGTGCTAGAGACTTGGACCAGAACCACGGCTACACCTTC. The V call is TRBV20-1, the J call TRBJ1-2; D uncertain. The CDR3 has 14 residues. Deletions cut 0 bases from V and 8 bases from J, with 16 bases between. CDR1 DFQATT and CDR2 SNEGSKA come from the germline V gene (reference sequence).